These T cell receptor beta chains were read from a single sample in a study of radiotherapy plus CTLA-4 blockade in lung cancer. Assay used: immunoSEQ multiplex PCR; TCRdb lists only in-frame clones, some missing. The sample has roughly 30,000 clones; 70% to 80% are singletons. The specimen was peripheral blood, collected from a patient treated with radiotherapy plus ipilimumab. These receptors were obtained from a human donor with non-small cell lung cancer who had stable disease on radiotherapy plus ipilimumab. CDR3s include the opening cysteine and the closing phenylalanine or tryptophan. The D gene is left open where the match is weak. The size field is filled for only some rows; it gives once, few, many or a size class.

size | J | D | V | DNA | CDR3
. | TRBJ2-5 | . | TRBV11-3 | TGTGCCAGCAGCTTAGAGGATCGGCAAGAGACCCAGTACTTC | CASSLEDRQETQYF
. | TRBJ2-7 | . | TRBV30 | TGTGCCTTGGGGAACAGCCCCTACGAGCAGTACTTC | CALGNSPYEQYF
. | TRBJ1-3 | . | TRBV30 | TGTGCCTGGCTAATAGGTTCCGGAAACACCATATATTTT | CAWLIGSGNTIYF
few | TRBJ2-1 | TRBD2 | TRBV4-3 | TGCGCCAGCAGCCAAGGGACTAGCGGGGGGGCCGTCTACAATGAGCAGTTCTTC | CASSQGTSGGAVYNEQFF
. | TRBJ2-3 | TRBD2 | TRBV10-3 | TGTGCCATCAGGAGACTAGCGGAGAGCACAGATACGCAGTATTTT | CAIRRLAESTDTQYF
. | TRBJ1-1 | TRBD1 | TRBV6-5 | TGTGCCAGCGCCTGGACAGGGAACACTGAAGCTTTCTTT | CASAWTGNTEAFF
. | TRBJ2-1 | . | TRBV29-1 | TGCAGCGTCGACAGAAAGGTAACTGAGCAGTTCTTC | CSVDRKVTEQFF
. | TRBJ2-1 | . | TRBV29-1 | TGCAGCGTACCCGTAGGGGTCGGCAATGAGCAGTTCTTC | CSVPVGVGNEQFF
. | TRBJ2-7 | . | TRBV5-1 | TGCGCCAGCAGCTTGAGTTCCTTTAGCGACGAGCAGTACTTC | CASSLSSFSDEQYF
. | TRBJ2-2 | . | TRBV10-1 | TGCGCCAGCAGTGGACAGTCAAACACCGGGGAGCTGTTTTTT | CASSGQSNTGELFF
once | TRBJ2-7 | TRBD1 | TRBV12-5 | TGTGCTAGTGGCCGACAGGGTTTGGGCGAGCAGTACTTC | CASGRQGLGEQYF
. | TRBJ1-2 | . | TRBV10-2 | TGCGCCAGCAGTGAGAGGGAAGCCTATGGCTACACCTTC | CASSEREAYGYTF
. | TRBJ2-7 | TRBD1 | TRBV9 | TGTGCCAGCAGCGTAGCGGGGGACAGGGGAATCTTTCGCTACGAGCAGTACTTC | CASSVAGDRGIFRYEQYF
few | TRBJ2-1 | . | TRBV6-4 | TGTGCCAGCAGAGGGGCAGGGTCTGATGAGCAGTTCTTC | CASRGAGSDEQFF
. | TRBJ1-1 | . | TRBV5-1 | TGCGCCAGCAGTTCGAATTCCGGGGGGAACACTGAAGCTTTCTTT | CASSSNSGGNTEAFF
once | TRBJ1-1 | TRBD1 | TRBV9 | TGTGCCAGCAGCGTGGACGGACAGGGGGCGGGGTCTGAAGCTTTCTTT | CASSVDGQGAGSEAFF
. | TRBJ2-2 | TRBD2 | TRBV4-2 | TGTGCCAGCAGCCAAGAGACTAGCGGGGGGCGGGGCACCGGGGAGCTGTTTTTT | CASSQETSGGRGTGELFF
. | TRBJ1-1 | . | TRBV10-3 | TGTGCCAGCATAGACCTGAACACTGAAGCTTTCTTT | CASIDLNTEAFF
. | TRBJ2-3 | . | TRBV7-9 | TGTGCCAGCACCTCAACAGGTGGAGATACGCAGTATTTT | CASTSTGGDTQYF
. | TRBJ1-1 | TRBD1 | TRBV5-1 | TGCGCCAGCAGCTTGGGGACAGGGGCAGAAGCTTTCTTT | CASSLGTGAEAFF
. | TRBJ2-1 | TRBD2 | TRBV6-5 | TGTGCCAGCAGTTTACTTAGCGGGGGGGTCCACAATGAGCAGTTCTTC | CASSLLSGGVHNEQFF
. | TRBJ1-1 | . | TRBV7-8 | TGTGCCAGCAGCTACAGGGCCACAGCTGAAGCTTTCTTT | CASSYRATAEAFF
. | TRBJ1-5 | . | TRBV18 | TGTGCCAGCTCACCCGGGACCGACAATCAGCCCCAGCATTTT | CASSPGTDNQPQHF
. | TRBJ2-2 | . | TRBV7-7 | TGTGCCAGCAGCTTGGGCTCGAACACCGGGGAGCTGTTTTTT | CASSLGSNTGELFF
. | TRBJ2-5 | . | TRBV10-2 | TGCGCCAGCAGTCGCCAAGAAGAGACCCAGTACTTC | CASSRQEETQYF
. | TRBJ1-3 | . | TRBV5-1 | TGCGCCAGCAGCGGGTCAGCCTCTGGAAACACCATATATTTT | CASSGSASGNTIYF
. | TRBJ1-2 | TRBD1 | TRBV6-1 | TGTGCCAGCAGCTCCGGACAGGGGTGGATGGATGGCTACACCTTC | CASSSGQGWMDGYTF
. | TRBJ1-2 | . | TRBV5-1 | TGCGCCAGCAGGGAAGGACAGAACTATGGCTACACCTTC | CASREGQNYGYTF
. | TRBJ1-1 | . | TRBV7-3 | TGTGCCAGCAGCTTAAAGGAGAACACTGAAGCTTTCTTT | CASSLKENTEAFF
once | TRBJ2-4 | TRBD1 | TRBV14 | TGTGCCAGCAGCCATCCAGGGGGCGTAAACATTCAGTACTTC | CASSHPGGVNIQYF
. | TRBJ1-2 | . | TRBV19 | TGTGCCTCCTCCCCCGGGGTCGGTGGCTACACCTTC | CASSPGVGGYTF
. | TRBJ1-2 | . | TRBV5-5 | TGTGCCAGCAGTAGGGCATACGAGTCATATGGCTACACCTTC | CASSRAYESYGYTF
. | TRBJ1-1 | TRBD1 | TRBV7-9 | TGTGCCAGCAGCGCGGACAGGGTAATCACTGAAGCTTTCTTT | CASSADRVITEAFF
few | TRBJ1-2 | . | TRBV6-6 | TGTGCCAGCACGCACAGACCTAACTATGGCTACACCTTC | CASTHRPNYGYTF
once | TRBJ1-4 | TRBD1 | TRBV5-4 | TGTGCCAGCAGCTCCCAGACAGGGGGCACTGAAAAACTGTTTTTT | CASSSQTGGTEKLFF
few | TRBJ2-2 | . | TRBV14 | TGTGCCAGCAGCCAAGGATGGGCAGTTAACACCGGGGAGCTGTTTTTT | CASSQGWAVNTGELFF
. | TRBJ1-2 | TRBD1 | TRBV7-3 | TGTGCCAGCAGCTCGAGCGGGACAGGGACGAATGGCTACACCTTC | CASSSSGTGTNGYTF
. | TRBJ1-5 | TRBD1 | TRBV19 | TGTGCCAGTATCGAAGGGGGCGCGGGCAATCAGCCCCAGCATTTT | CASIEGGAGNQPQHF
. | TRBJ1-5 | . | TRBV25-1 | TGTGCCAGCAGTGAAGGAGCCAGGGAGGGTCAGCCCCAGCATTTT | CASSEGAREGQPQHF
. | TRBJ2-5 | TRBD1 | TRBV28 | TGTGCCAGCAGTTTGGGCAGGGGGTACCAAGAGACCCAGTACTTC | CASSLGRGYQETQYF
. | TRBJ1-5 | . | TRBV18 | TGTGCCAGCTCACCGGGCAGGGATGGCAATCAGCCCCAGCATTTT | CASSPGRDGNQPQHF
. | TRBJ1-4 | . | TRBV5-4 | TGTGCCAGCAGCTTCGGGGGCCGCGGGGCTTTCAATGAAAAACTGTTTTTT | CASSFGGRGAFNEKLFF
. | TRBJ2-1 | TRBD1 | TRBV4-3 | TGCGCCAGCAGCCGACAGGACAGGGCCCACAATGAGCAGTTCTTC | CASSRQDRAHNEQFF
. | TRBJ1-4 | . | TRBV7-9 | TGTGCCAGCGGCCCGACGCGGGCCTTTAATGAAAAACTGTTTTTT | CASGPTRAFNEKLFF
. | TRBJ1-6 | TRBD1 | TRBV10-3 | TGTGCCATCAGTGGAACAGGGGAGGGTTCACCCCTCCACTTT | CAISGTGEGSPLHF
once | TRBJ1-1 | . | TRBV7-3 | TGTGCCAGCAGCTTAATAGGCTCGGGACCTAACATAAACACTGAAGCTTTCTTT | CASSLIGSGPNINTEAFF